This T cell receptor (beta chain) was documented in a study of T cells in Graves' hyperthyroidism and ophthalmopathy. This clonotype was seen more than once but under ten times. Germline V gives CDR1 SGHNT, CDR2 YENEEA. V lost 6 bases, J lost 0 bases, and 16 bases lay in between. The CDR3 runs 16 residues. Amplified TCR beta CDR3 regions came from RNA transcripts. Using the HTBI primer set, a first-round RT-PCR was run on the TCR CDR3. TCRdb re-derived calls from the multiplex PCR reads in MiXCR, one entry per CDR3 protein. The sample includes approximately 620,000 distinct CDR3 sequences, 11% to 15% of them seen just once.

The origin of this receptor is a woman aged 25 to 39 with Graves' hyperthyroidism that later progressed to Graves' ophthalmopathy. The chain recombines TRBV11-3 with TRBJ2-3; the D gene could be TRBD1 or TRBD2 (5 bases each). The sample consisted of blood. CDR3 sequence: CASSQGAERSTDTQYF. The CDR3 DNA reads as TGTGCCAGCAGTCAGGGCGCAGAGCGGAGCACAGATACGCAGTATTTT.